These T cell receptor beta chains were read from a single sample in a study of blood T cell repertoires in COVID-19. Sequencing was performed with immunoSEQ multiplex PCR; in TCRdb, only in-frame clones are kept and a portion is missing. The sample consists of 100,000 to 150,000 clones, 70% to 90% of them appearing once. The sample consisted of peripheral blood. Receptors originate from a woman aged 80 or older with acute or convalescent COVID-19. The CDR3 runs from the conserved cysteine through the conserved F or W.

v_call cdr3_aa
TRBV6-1 CASSEYGVAGGNTIYF
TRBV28 CASSPNGDTQYF
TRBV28 CASSSTGTGGIGANVLTF
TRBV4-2 CASSQRTGTSGGYEQYF
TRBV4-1 CASSQVDLLSYNEQFF
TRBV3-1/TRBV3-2 CASSQGIGQSNSPLHF
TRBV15 CATSRDWTSGPKGEQYF
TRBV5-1 CASSLSEGRTGELFF
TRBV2 CASSPGGAVLNEQFF
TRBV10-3 CAISDGLAGVQQYF
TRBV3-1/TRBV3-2 CASSQGGWGLAGYYEQYF
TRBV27 CASSLYGRGREQYF
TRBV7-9 CASSPSRTGKTGELFF
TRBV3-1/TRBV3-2 CASSQWQNAQYF
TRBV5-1 CASSLGQGDYGYTF
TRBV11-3 CASSLGGARSYNEQFF
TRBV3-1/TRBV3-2 CASSQASSSGPNF
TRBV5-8 CASSLDFRNTGELFF
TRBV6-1 CASSAPFQPQGAGYTF
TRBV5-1 CASSSGETQYF